The 3 T cell receptor beta chains reported below all come from one sample, sequenced in a study of radiotherapy plus CTLA-4 blockade in lung cancer. The protocol was immunoSEQ multiplex PCR, while the TCRdb copy is restricted to in-frame clones and leaves out a portion. The table records around 120,000 clones, 75% to 80% of them present only once. The sequences come from peripheral blood, collected from a patient treated with radiotherapy plus ipilimumab. These receptors were collected from a human donor with non-small cell lung cancer who had a partial response to radiotherapy plus ipilimumab.

By sample share, this clone is medium-sized (0.01 to 0.1%). The rearrangement uses TRBV10-3 and TRBJ1-1; no definite D call. Germline CDR1 is ENHRY and CDR2 is SYGVKD. The CDR3 is made up of 14 amino acids. The ends were cut back, 3 bases at V and 5 bases at J, with 13 bases in the middle. The CDR3: CAISDLGSITEAFF. The DNA for the CDR3 is TGTGCCATCAGTGACCTTGGTAGCATAACTGAAGCTTTCTTT.

This clone was seen a single time. The genes are TRBV19 and TRBJ2-7, with a weak D call TRBD1 (6 bases). In germline, CDR1 is LNHDA, CDR2 SQIVND (reference sequence). This CDR3 is 15 amino acids long. The V end lost 1 base, the J end lost 2 bases, and 12 bases lay between the germline ends. The CDR3 sequence: CASSIGGNRAYEQYV. CDR3 bases: TGTGCCAGTAGTATAGGAGGAAACAGGGCCTACGAGCAGTACGTC.

This chain links TRBV5-5 with TRBJ2-7, with D perhaps TRBD2 (6 bases). Trimming stripped 4 bases from V and 0 bases from J, with 14 bases between. This CDR3 contains 15 residues. Per germline, CDR1 SGHKS and CDR2 YYEKEE (reference sequence). This chain's CDR3 is CASSPLSGSSYEQYF. The CDR3 coding sequence is TGTGCCAGCAGCCCCCTCTCCGGGAGCTCCTACGAGCAGTACTTC. Full variable domain (rest looked up from reference TRBV5-5 and TRBJ2-7): DAGVTQSPTHLIKTRGQQVTLRCSPISGHKSVSWYQQVLGQGPQFIFQYYEKEERGRGNFPDRFSARQFPNYSSELNVNALLLGDSALYLCASSPLSGSSYEQYFGPGTRLTVT.